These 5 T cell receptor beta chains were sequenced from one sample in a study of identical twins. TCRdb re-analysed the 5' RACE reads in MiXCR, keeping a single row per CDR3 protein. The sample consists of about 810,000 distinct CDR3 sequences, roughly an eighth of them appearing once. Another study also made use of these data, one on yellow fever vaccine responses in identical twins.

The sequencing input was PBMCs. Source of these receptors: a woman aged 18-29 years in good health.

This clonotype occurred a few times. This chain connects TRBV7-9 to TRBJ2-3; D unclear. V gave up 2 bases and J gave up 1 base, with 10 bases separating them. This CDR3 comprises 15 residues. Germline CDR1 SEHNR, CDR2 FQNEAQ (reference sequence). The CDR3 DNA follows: TGTGCCAGCAGCTTAATAGGAGATCGCACAGATACGCAGTATTTT. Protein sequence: CASSLIGDRTDTQYF.

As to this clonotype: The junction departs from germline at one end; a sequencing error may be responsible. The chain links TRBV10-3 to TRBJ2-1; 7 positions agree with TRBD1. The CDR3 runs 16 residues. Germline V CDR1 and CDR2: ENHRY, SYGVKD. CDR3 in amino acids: CAISDTTADRALDKLF. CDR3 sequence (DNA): TGTGCCATCAGTGACACCACCGCAGACAGGGCGCTAGACAAGCTCTTC.

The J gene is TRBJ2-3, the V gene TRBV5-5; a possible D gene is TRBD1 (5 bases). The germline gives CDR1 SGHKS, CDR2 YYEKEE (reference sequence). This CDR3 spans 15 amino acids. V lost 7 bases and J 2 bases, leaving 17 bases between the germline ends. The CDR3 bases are TGTGCCAGCCAAGGGGATAATTACTCCACAGATACGCAGTATTTT. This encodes CASQGDNYSTDTQYF.

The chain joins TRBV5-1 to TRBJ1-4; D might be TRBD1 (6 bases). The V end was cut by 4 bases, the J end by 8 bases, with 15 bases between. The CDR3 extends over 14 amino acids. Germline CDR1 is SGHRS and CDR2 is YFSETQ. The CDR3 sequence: CASSPGGSEEKLFF. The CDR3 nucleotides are TGCGCCAGCAGCCCGGGGGGCTCAGAAGAAAAACTGTTTTTT.

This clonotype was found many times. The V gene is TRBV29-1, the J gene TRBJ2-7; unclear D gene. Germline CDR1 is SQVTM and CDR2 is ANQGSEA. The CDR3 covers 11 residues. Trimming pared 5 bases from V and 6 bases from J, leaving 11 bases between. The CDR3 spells CSVRSHSEQYF. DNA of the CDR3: TGCAGCGTTCGGTCCCACAGCGAGCAGTACTTC.